Given below is one T cell receptor beta chain in context. Its antigen is as yet unknown. TCRdb reanalysed the 5' RACE reads using MiXCR and keeps one entry per CDR3 protein. The sample records about 350,000 distinct CDR3 sequences, 25% to 30% being singletons. These data are taken from a study of T-cell memory formation after mild COVID-19. On the study more broadly: Largely donor-specific TCR clusters were found. General study points: Contracting clones from day 15 to 85 had balanced CD4/CD8; later expanders favoured CD4+. SARS-CoV-2 specificity of second-wave clones peaking day 37 was unconfirmed.

The TCR originated in an adult woman who had mild COVID-19 (a few samples of this study predate the infection). Cell type and time point are not known. Sequenced: PBMCs or a T cell subset sorted from them (not recorded which).

The CDR3 protein is CSARDLLAGTSYEQYF. CDR3 nucleotides: TGCAGTGCTAGAGATTTACTAGCGGGGACCTCCTACGAGCAGTACTTC. The chain employs TRBV20-1 and TRBJ2-7; 10 positions match TRBD2. This CDR3 has 16 amino acids. Germline V lookup: CDR1 DFQATT, CDR2 SNEGSKA (reference sequence). With 0 bases clipped from V and 0 bases from J, the junction kept 5 bases outside the gene matches.